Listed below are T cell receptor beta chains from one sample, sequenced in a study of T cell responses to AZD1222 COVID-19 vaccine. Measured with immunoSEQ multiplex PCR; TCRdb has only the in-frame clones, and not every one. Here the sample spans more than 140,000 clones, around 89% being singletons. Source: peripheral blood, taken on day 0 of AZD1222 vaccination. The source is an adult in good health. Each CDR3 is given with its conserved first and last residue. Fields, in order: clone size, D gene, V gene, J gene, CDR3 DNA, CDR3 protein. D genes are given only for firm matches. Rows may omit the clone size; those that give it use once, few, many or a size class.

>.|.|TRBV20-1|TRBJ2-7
TGCAGTGCCGGGACTTCCCTCGAGCAGTACTTC
CSAGTSLEQYF
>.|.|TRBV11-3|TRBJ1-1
TGTGCCAGCAGCTTAGATGGCCAGCCGGGTGGTGAAGCTTTCTTT
CASSLDGQPGGEAFF
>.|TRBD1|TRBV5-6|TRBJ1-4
TGTGCCAGCAGCCCCGGGACAGGCGTTTACGAAAAACTGTTTTTT
CASSPGTGVYEKLFF
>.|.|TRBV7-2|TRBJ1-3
TGTGCCAGCAGCTTAGTCCAGGGCCCTGGAAACACCATATATTTT
CASSLVQGPGNTIYF
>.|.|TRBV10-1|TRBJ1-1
TGCGCCAGCAGTGACCCCTCGGGGACCCCCCGGTCTTTCTTT
CASSDPSGTPRSFF
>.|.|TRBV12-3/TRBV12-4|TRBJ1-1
TGTGCCAGCAGGGGGACGGGGAACACTGAAGCTTTCTTT
CASRGTGNTEAFF
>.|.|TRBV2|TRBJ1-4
TGTGCCAGCAGTGAAGTCCAGGGTGAAAAACTGTTTTTT
CASSEVQGEKLFF
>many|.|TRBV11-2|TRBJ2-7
TGTGCCAGCAGCTTAGTACCACAGCCTTCCTACGAGCAGTACTTC
CASSLVPQPSYEQYF
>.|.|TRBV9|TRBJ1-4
TGTGCCAGCAGCCTCGGGCCCTCCGCCCGTGATGAAAAACTGTTTTTT
CASSLGPSARDEKLFF
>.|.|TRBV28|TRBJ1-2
TGTGCCAGCAGTTTGAGTCGCCGGGGAGAGGACTATGGCTACACCTTC
CASSLSRRGEDYGYTF
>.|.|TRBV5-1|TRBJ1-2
TGCGCCAGCAGCTTGGGACAATCCAGGGGCTACACCTTC
CASSLGQSRGYTF
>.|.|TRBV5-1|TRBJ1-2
TGCGCCAGCAGGGAAATGGGGGCTCAGTATGGCTACACCTTC
CASREMGAQYGYTF
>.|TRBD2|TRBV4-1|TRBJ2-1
TGCGCCAGCAGCCAAACTCTAGCGGGCGGGGTCAATGAGCAGTTCTTC
CASSQTLAGGVNEQFF
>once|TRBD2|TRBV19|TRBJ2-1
TGTGCCAGTAGTGAATCGACTAGCGGGGGCCGAAATGAGCAGTTCTTC
CASSESTSGGRNEQFF
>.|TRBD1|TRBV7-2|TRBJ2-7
TGTGCCAGCAGCTTGGGACAGGGTACCCTACAGCAGTACTTC
CASSLGQGTLQQYF
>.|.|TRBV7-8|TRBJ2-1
TGTGCCAGCAGCTTAGAGGCGGGACCGTACAATGAGCAGTTCTTC
CASSLEAGPYNEQFF
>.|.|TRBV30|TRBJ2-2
TGTGCCTGGAGTGTACGGGGGACGGTAGCCGGGGAGCTGTTTTTT
CAWSVRGTVAGELFF
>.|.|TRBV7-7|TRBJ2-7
TGTGCTAGCAGCCAAGGTCCCCTCCGGGATGGTTACGAGCAGTACTTC
CASSQGPLRDGYEQYF
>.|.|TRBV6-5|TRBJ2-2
TGTGCCAGCAAGCTTGGCGGGACCGGGGAGCTGTTTTTT
CASKLGGTGELFF
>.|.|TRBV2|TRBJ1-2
TGTGCCAGCAGTGAAGGGTGGGTGGGCGGCTACACCTTC
CASSEGWVGGYTF
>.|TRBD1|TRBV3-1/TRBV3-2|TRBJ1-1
TGTGCCAGCAGCTGTCAGGGGGTAGGCACTGAAGCTTTCTTT
CASSCQGVGTEAFF
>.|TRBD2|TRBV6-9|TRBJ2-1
TGTGCCAGCAGTTCCTCCCGGGAGGCCTCCTACAATGAGCAGTTCTTC
CASSSSREASYNEQFF
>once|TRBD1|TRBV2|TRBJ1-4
TGTGCCAGCAGGGCCGGCAGGGGGAAGGAAAATGAAAAACTGTTTTTT
CASRAGRGKENEKLFF
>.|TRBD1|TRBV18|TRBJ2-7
TGTGCCAGCTCAGGACAGGGTGGCCCTCCCTACGAGCAGTACTTC
CASSGQGGPPYEQYF
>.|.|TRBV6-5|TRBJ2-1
TGTGCCTACCGGGACTCGAGAGGGCGTGAGCAGTTCTTC
CAYRDSRGREQFF
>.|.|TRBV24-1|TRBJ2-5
TGTGCCACCAGTGATTTAGGGCGGTTACAAGAGACCCAGTACTTC
CATSDLGRLQETQYF